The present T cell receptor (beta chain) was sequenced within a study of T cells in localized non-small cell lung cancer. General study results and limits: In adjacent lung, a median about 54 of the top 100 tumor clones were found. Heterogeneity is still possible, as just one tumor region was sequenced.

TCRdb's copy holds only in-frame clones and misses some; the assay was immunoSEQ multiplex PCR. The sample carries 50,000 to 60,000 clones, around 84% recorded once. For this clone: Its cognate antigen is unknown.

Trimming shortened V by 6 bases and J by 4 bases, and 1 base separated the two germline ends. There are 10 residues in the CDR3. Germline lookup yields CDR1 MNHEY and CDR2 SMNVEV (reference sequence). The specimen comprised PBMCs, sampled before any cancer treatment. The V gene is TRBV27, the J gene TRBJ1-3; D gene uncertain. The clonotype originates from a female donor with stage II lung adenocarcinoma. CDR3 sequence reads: CASSGNTIYF. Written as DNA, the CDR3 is TGTGCCAGCAGCGGAAACACCATATATTTT.